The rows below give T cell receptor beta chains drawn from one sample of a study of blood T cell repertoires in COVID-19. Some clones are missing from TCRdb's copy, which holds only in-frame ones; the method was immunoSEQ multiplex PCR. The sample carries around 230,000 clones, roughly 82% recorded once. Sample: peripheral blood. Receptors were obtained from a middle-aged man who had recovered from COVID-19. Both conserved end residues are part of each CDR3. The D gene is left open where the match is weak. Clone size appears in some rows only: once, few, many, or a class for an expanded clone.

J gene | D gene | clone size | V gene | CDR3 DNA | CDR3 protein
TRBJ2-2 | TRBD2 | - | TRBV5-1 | TGCGCCAGCAGCGGGACTATCACCGGGGAGCTGTTTTTT | CASSGTITGELFF
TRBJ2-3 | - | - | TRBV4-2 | TGTGCCAGCAGCCAGCGGGTTAGCACAGATACGCAGTATTTT | CASSQRVSTDTQYF
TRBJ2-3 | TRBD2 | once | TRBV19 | TGTGCCAGTAGTTCCGGACTAGCGGGGGGCAGGGTTACGCAGTATTTT | CASSSGLAGGRVTQYF
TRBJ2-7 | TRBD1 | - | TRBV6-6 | TGTGCCAGCAGTCAAGACAGGGAGCACGAGCAGTACTTC | CASSQDREHEQYF
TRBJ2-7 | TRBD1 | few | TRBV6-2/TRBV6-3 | TGTGCCAGCAGCCGACGGGACAGGGTCTACGAGCAGTACTTC | CASSRRDRVYEQYF
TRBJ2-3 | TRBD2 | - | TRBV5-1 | TGCGCCAGCAGCGCGTCCCCGGGGGGGCCTTCAGATACGCAGTATTTT | CASSASPGGPSDTQYF
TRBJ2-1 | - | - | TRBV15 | TGTGCCACCAGCAGAGATCCCCTTCTCTCCTACAATGAGCAGTTCTTC | CATSRDPLLSYNEQFF
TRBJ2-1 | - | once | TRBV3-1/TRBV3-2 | TGTGCCAGCAGCCCACCCGGGACTTGGGGGGTCGATGAGCAGTTCTTC | CASSPPGTWGVDEQFF
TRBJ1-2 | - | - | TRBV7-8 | TGTGCCAGCAGCTTAGGAGAGGGTTATCAAGGCTACACCTTC | CASSLGEGYQGYTF
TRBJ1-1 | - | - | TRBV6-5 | TGTGCCAGCACCTCGCCCGACAGCCTTGAAGCTTTCTTT | CASTSPDSLEAFF
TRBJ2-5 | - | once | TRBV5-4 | TGTGCCAGCAGCCCCATGGCGGCAGAGACCCAGTACTTC | CASSPMAAETQYF
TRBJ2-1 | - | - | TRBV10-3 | TGTGCCATCAGTGAGTCGGGCTACTCCAATGAGCAGTTCTTC | CAISESGYSNEQFF
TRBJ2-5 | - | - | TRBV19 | TGTGCCAGTAGTCCTACAGGTGGGGGGCAAGAGACCCAGTACTTC | CASSPTGGGQETQYF
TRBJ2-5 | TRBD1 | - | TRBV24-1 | TGTGCCACCAGTCAGGGGGCCTTGGGGGCCCAAGAGACCCAGTACTTC | CATSQGALGAQETQYF
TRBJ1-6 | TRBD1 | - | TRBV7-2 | TGTGCCAGCCGCGAAGTGACAGGGCGAGCTTCACCCCTCCACTTT | CASREVTGRASPLHF
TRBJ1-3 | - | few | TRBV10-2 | TGCGCCAGCAGGACGGAGAGCTCTGGAAACACCATATATTTT | CASRTESSGNTIYF
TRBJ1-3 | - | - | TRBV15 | TGTGCCACCAGCAGAGACCCCCCCAGCTCTGGAAACACCATATATTTT | CATSRDPPSSGNTIYF
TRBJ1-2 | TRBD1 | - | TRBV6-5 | TGTGCCAGCAGCGACAGGGTCCATGGCTACACCTTC | CASSDRVHGYTF
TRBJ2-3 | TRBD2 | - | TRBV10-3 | TGTGCCATCAGTGAGTCGGGTAGGAAGCGGGAGGGCCGTATCGACACAGATACGCAGTATTTT | CAISESGRKREGRIDTDTQYF
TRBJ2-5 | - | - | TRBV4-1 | TGCGCCAGCAGCCAAGTAGCGGCAGGACGTCAAGTGACCCAGTACTTC | CASSQVAAGRQVTQYF
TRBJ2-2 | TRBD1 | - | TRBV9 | TGTGCCAGCAGCGGGGGACAGAGAGCGAACACCGGGGAGCTGTTTTTT | CASSGGQRANTGELFF
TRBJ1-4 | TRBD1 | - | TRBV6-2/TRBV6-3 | TGTGCCAGCAGCTCCCTAATCCGGGACAGGGACCCAACTAATGAAAAACTGTTTTTT | CASSSLIRDRDPTNEKLFF
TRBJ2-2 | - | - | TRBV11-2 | TGTGCCAGCAGCCTCCGCAGCACCGGGGAGCTGTTTTTT | CASSLRSTGELFF
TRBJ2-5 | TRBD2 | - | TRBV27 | TGTGCCAGCAGTTTGCGGACTAGCGGGACCCAAGAGACCCAGTACTTC | CASSLRTSGTQETQYF
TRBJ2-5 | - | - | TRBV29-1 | TGCAGCGTTGATGTATGGAGGTCAAGTGGGACCCAGTACTTC | CSVDVWRSSGTQYF
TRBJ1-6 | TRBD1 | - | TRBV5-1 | TGCGCCAGCAGCCCCGGACAGGGAGGCCCTGATAATTCACCCCTCCACTTT | CASSPGQGGPDNSPLHF
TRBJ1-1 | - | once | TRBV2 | TGTGCCAGCAGTTTGGAGGGGAGCACTGAAGCTTTCTTT | CASSLEGSTEAFF
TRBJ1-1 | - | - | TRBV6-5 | TGTGCCAGCAGATTCTCAGGGCGGGACAACACTGAAGCTTTCTTT | CASRFSGRDNTEAFF
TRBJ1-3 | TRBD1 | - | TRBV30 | TGTGCCTGGAGCGGACAGGTCGGAGACACCATATATTTT | CAWSGQVGDTIYF
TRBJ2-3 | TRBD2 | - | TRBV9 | TGTGCCAGCAGCGCAAGCGGGAGGCCCCCGTATTTT | CASSASGRPPYF
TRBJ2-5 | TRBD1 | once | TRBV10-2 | TGCGCCAGCAGTGAAGGCCCCGGGACAGGGCCCCAAGAGACCCAGTACTTC | CASSEGPGTGPQETQYF
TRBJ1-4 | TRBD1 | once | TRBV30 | TGTGCCTGGAGGGCCGACAGGGCTCAAGAAAAACTGTTTTTT | CAWRADRAQEKLFF
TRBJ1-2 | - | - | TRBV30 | TGTGCCTGGAGTGTACAGACTGGCTACACCTTC | CAWSVQTGYTF
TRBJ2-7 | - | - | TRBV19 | TGTGCCAGTAGTATATTCGGGGACACCTACTCCTACGAGCAGTACTTC | CASSIFGDTYSYEQYF
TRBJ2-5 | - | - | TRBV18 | TGTGCCAGCTCAATCAGTGGGTCGGGGGTCCAAGAGACCCAGTACTTC | CASSISGSGVQETQYF
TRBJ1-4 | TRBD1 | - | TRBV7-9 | TGTGCCAGCAGCGCAACCGGGACAGGAGTACGGCTGTTTTTT | CASSATGTGVRLFF
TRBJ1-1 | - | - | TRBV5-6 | TGTGCCAGCAGCTTGGACAGCTATAAAACTGAAGCTTTCTTT | CASSLDSYKTEAFF
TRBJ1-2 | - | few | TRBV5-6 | TGTGCCAGCAGCCGCGCGACAGGTCTTATGGTTCGGGGCTACACCTTC | CASSRATGLMVRGYTF
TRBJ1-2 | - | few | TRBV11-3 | TGTGCCAGCAGCTTTGGGGACACCCTGTTGACCTTC | CASSFGDTLLTF
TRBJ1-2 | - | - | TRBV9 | TGTGCCAGCAGCGTAGAAACCTCGGGAAGCTACACCTTC | CASSVETSGSYTF
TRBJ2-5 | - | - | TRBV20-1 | TGCAGTGCTAGAGATAGGGAGACAGGGTACTTC | CSARDRETGYF
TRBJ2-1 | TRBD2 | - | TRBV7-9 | TGTGCCAGCAGCTTACCGCCTCGACTAGCGGCCCGGAATGAGCAGTTCTTC | CASSLPPRLAARNEQFF
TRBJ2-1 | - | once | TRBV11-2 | TGTGCCAGCAGCCCGGGATCGTACTCCTACAATGAGCAGTTCTTC | CASSPGSYSYNEQFF
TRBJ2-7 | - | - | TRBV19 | TGTGCCAGTAGTCCCACCCCCGGAGGGGCGCGCTACGAGCAGTACTTC | CASSPTPGGARYEQYF
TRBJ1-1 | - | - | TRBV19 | TGTGCCAGTGGCCGGGGCACTGAAGCTTTCTTT | CASGRGTEAFF
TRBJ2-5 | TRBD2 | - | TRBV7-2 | TGTGCCAGCACTCGCGGGGGGGCCGGGAAGACCCAGTACTTC | CASTRGGAGKTQYF
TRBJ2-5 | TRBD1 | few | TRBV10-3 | TGTGCCATCAGCAGGGACAGAGACCAAGAGACCCAGTACTTC | CAISRDRDQETQYF
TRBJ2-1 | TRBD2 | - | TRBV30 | TGTGCCTGGAGTGTGGGGAGCGGGGATTACGGTGAGCAGTTCTTC | CAWSVGSGDYGEQFF
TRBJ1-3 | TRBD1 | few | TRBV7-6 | TGTGCCAGCAGCCCCCAGGCAGGGGGAGCTGGAAACACCATATATTTT | CASSPQAGGAGNTIYF
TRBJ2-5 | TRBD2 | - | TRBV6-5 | TGTGCCGGGAAACTAGCGGGGGCAGGGGCGACCCAGTACTTC | CAGKLAGAGATQYF
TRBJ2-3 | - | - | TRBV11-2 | TGTGCCAGCAGGACGTGGGGGCGTGGCACAGATACGCAGTATTTT | CASRTWGRGTDTQYF
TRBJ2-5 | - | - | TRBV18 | TGTGCCAGCTCACCTTCCCAGGACTACTGGACCCAGTACTTC | CASSPSQDYWTQYF
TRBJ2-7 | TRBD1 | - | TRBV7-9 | TGTGCCAGCAGCTACACGGACAGGCCTACCTACGAGCAGTACTTC | CASSYTDRPTYEQYF
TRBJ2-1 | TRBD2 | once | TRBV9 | TGTGCCAGCAGCCCCGCGATCCGAGCTAGCGGGAGTAAGAATGAGCAGTTCTTC | CASSPAIRASGSKNEQFF
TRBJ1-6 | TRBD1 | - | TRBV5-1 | TGCGCCAGCAGCTTATACGGGACAGGGGATATAGCGGGGAATTCACCCCTCCACTTT | CASSLYGTGDIAGNSPLHF
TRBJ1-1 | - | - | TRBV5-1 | TGCGCCAGCAGCTTGAAGCAGGACACTGAAGCTTTCTTT | CASSLKQDTEAFF
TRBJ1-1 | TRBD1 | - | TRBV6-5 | TGTGCCAGCAGTCGGACAGGGCGGGCCACTGAAGCTTTCTTT | CASSRTGRATEAFF
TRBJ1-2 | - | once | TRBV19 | TGTGCCAGTAGTATAGGAGGGATAAATAACTATGGCTACACCTTC | CASSIGGINNYGYTF
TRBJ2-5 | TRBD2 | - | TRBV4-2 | TGTGCCAGCAGCCAAGTGCGGGAGGTACAAGAGACCCAGTACTTC | CASSQVREVQETQYF
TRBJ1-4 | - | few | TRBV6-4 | TGTGCCAGCAGTGAAAAACAGGGCACAAAACTGTTTTTT | CASSEKQGTKLFF